A selection of T cell receptor beta chains follows, all from one sample in a study of blood T cell repertoires in COVID-19. Here immunoSEQ multiplex PCR was the method, and the copy in TCRdb shows in-frame clones only, minus some. The data hold about 250,000 clones, with about 82% observed a single time. Sequencing was performed on peripheral blood. The receptors come from an elderly woman with COVID-19, enrolled during active disease. CDR3s leave out the opening cysteine and the closing phenylalanine or tryptophan. The order of the fields is CDR3 protein, clone size, V gene, CDR3 length. Some rows have no size entry. The others give once, few or many, or a class for an expanded clone.

ASSQDLGGGQQPQH	-	TRBV14	14
ASAPGGGTPNYGYT	-	TRBV5-1	14
ASGEARSTDTQY	once	TRBV5-1	12
ASDSLRGDYGYT	-	TRBV19	12
AWSIKGPTVWSYGYT	-	TRBV30	15
ASSFYQGVSSPLH	-	TRBV7-2	13
ASRNRGTDYGYT	-	TRBV28	12
ASSTGWDTGELF	-	TRBV9	12
ASSLGGTVFSEAF	-	TRBV27	13
ATSRDGQGSQPQH	-	TRBV15	13
ASSPTSSHEQF	-	TRBV12-3/TRBV12-4	11
ASSDRITGNTIY	few	TRBV2	12
AIAGQGAVETQY	once	TRBV10-3	12
ASKPGGGNTIY	-	TRBV9	11
ASRNDRGTEAF	once	TRBV12-3/TRBV12-4	11
ASKQGASGNTIY	-	TRBV6-5	12
ASSPAGGRSDTQY	once	TRBV4-2	13
ASSIVGGVGTEAF	-	TRBV19	13
ASSQENRGIEAF	few	TRBV3-1/TRBV3-2	12
ASSIGPGGANGYT	-	TRBV19	13
AWSVGRGPYEQY	-	TRBV30	12
ASSLRGTNEKLF	-	TRBV7-9	12